The 16 T cell receptor beta chains below come from one sample, sequenced in a study of cytomegalovirus exposure and HLA in healthy donors. Amplification used 60 Vbeta primers and 13 Jbeta primers. This table comes from immunoSEQ multiplex PCR, and its TCRdb copy is limited to in-frame clones, with some not included. The data contain about 200,000 clones, over 80% of them singletons. Sequences were obtained from PBMCs. The receptors come from a man aged 40-49 years in good health and CMV-seropositive.

The V and J genes are TRBV27 and TRBJ1-2, with unresolved D. The CDR3 sequence is 13 residues long. The V end was cut by 0 bases, the J end by 1 base, with 3 bases between. Germline V lookup: CDR1 MNHEY, CDR2 SMNVEV (reference sequence). The CDR3 DNA follows: TGTGCCAGCAGTTTATCGAGTAACTATGGCTACACCTTC. Translating gives CASSLSSNYGYTF.

The CDR3 DNA reads TGTGCCAGCTCACCACAGCGGGAAGAGCAGTACTTC. Protein product: CASSPQREEQYF. The J gene is TRBJ2-7, the V gene TRBV18; TRBD2 agrees at 7 bases. After removal of 1 base from V and 7 bases from J, the junction contained 1 base not matched to a gene. The CDR3 extends over 12 amino acids. Germline CDR1 reads KGHSH; CDR2 reads LQKENI.

The chain uses TRBV7-6 and TRBJ1-1; D remains ambiguous. Trimming left V 3 bases short and J 1 base short, with 6 bases between. The CDR3 is made up of 13 amino acids. Germline CDR1 reads SGHVS; CDR2 reads FNYEAQ. In DNA form, the CDR3 reads TGTGCCAGCAGCTTCAACGGGAACACTGAAGCTTTCTTT. Translation: CASSFNGNTEAFF.

The genes are TRBV7-3 and TRBJ2-1; TRBD2 aligns across 8 bases. The trim removed 4 bases at V and 7 bases at J, leaving 9 bases unmatched. Germline V gene sequence: CDR1 SGHTA, CDR2 FQGTGA. This CDR3 is built from 15 residues. CDR3 loop: CASSSGLVLLNEQFF. The CDR3 DNA sequence: TGTGCCAGCAGCTCGGGACTAGTCCTTTTAAATGAGCAGTTCTTC.

The chain is built from TRBV7-8 and TRBJ1-5; D is undetermined. The CDR3 is made up of 14 amino acids. Looked up from germline, CDR1 is SGHVS and CDR2 is FQNEAQ. The ends were cut back, 4 bases at V and 8 bases at J, with 15 bases in the middle. CDR3 residues: CASSSWVTEEPQHF. DNA of the CDR3: TGTGCCAGCAGCTCGTGGGTGACTGAGGAGCCCCAGCATTTT.

The CDR3 loop is CASSGGGAGEKLFF. The CDR3 DNA sequence: TGTGCCAGCAGCGGAGGAGGGGCGGGTGAAAAACTGTTTTTT. The chain links TRBV7-6 to TRBJ1-4; maybe TRBD1 (5 bases). CDR3 length: 14 amino acids. V shed 5 bases and J shed 7 bases, with 14 bases lying between them. In germline, CDR1 is SGHVS, CDR2 FNYEAQ.

The V call is TRBV15, the J call TRBJ2-5; TRBD1 aligns across 7 bases. The V gene's germline CDR1 is LNHNV and CDR2 YYDKDF (reference sequence). The junction had 9 bases not matched to a gene; V was cut back by 0 bases and J by 2 bases. The length of the CDR3 is 17 residues. CDR3 amino acids: CATSRDRAGGMQETQYF. The CDR3 DNA follows: TGTGCCACCAGCAGAGATCGGGCAGGGGGTATGCAAGAGACCCAGTACTTC.

This clone has only a few counts. V and J are TRBV6-1 and TRBJ1-5; D gene uncertain. This CDR3 has 14 amino acids. Trimming removed 7 bases at V and 2 bases at J, with 12 bases between. The germline V gene encodes CDR1 MNHNS and CDR2 SASEGT. CDR3 protein: CASNLAGGNQPQHF. Here the CDR3 DNA reads TGTGCCAGCAACTTGGCCGGAGGCAATCAGCCCCAGCATTTT.

This clone was observed a few times. The V call is TRBV6-4, the J call TRBJ1-2; TRBD1 agrees at 8 bases. V shed 6 bases and J 4 bases; nucleotides not matched to a gene: 10. The germline V gene encodes CDR1 MRHNA and CDR2 SNTAGT. The CDR3 totals 15 residues. CDR3 loop: CASSEGQGSSYGYTF. The CDR3 region has the DNA TGTGCCAGCAGCGAAGGACAGGGTTCATCCTATGGCTACACCTTC.

CDR3 amino acids: CASTSTGMTGELFF. The CDR3 region has the DNA TGTGCCAGCACCTCGACAGGAATGACCGGGGAGCTGTTTTTT. The chain has TRBV25-1 and TRBJ2-2, with D possibly matching TRBD1 (6 bases). With 7 bases removed from V and 5 bases from J, the gap between germline ends came to 14 bases. This CDR3 region has 14 residues. Germline loops: CDR1 MGHDK, CDR2 SYGVNS.

The chain recombines TRBV27 with TRBJ2-7; the match to TRBD2 covers 9 bases. The CDR3 has 13 residues. V lost 7 bases and J lost 4; bases outside the gene matches: 5. The germline gives CDR1 MNHEY, CDR2 SMNVEV (reference sequence). CDR3 residues: CASMRTSGYEQYF. CDR3 nucleotide sequence: TGTGCCAGCATGCGAACTAGCGGGTACGAGCAGTACTTC.

The sample holds one count of this clone. The rearrangement links TRBV7-8 to TRBJ1-1, with 9 bases identical to TRBD1. V gave up 5 bases and J gave up 2 bases; unmatched junction bases: 3. Looked up from germline, CDR1 is SGHVS and CDR2 is FQNEAQ. This CDR3 comprises 14 residues. CDR3 sequence: CASSRGQGNTEAFF. The CDR3 DNA follows: TGTGCCAGCAGCCGGGGACAGGGAAACACTGAAGCTTTCTTT.

The CDR3 sequence: CASSPPGYRGYTF. CDR3 DNA sequence: TGTGCCAGCAGCCCGCCAGGGTATCGTGGCTACACCTTC. The rearrangement joins TRBV7-9 to TRBJ1-2; TRBD1 might be the D (5 bases). The CDR3 consists of 13 residues. V gave up 5 bases and J gave up 7 bases, with 14 bases separating them. The germline gives CDR1 SEHNR, CDR2 FQNEAQ (reference sequence).

The rearrangement joins TRBV13 to TRBJ2-5; D is unclear. The V end was cut by 4 bases, the J end by 1 base, with 10 bases between. The length of the CDR3 is 14 residues. Germline V lookup: CDR1 PRHDT, CDR2 FYEKMQ (reference sequence). This CDR3 reads CASSSQNLQETQYF. The CDR3 coding sequence is TGTGCCAGCAGCTCCCAGAACCTCCAAGAGACCCAGTACTTC.

The chain links TRBV5-1 to TRBJ2-1; D is possibly TRBD1 (5 bases). Germline CDR1 reads SGHRS; CDR2 reads YFSETQ. Trimming stripped 0 bases from V and 4 bases from J, with 11 bases between. This CDR3 contains 15 residues. CDR3 sequence (DNA): TGCGCCAGCAGCTTGGATTCAGGGTCTTACAATGAGCAGTTCTTC. Protein product: CASSLDSGSYNEQFF.

The chain employs TRBV6-5 and TRBJ1-6, with a tentative D call TRBD1 (6 bases). This CDR3 has 13 residues. CDR1 MNHEY and CDR2 SVGAGI come from the germline V gene. With 11 bases removed from V and 5 bases from J, the gap between germline ends came to 13 bases. CDR3 DNA sequence: TGTGCCGCACGGGGGGCCGATAATTCACCCCTCCACTTT. Translated, it gives CAARGADNSPLHF.